The clone carrying this TCR beta chain was seen many times. With iRepertoire HTBI primers and Arm-PCR of CDR3 regions, TCR beta libraries were built. TCRdb reprocessed the multiplex PCR reads via MiXCR and lists one record per CDR3 protein. The sample holds about 520,000 distinct CDR3 sequences; 9.5% to 15% are singletons and the top ten take around 9.3%. This entry comes from a study of regulatory T cells in long-lasting Graves disease. Time point defined: newly diagnosed GD, antithyroid drugs for less than 3 months. The TCR library used RNA extracted from PBMCs. These same records also appear under a second study, on T cells in Graves' hyperthyroidism and ophthalmopathy. That paper states: HTBI primers were employed in a first-round RT-PCR of the TCR CDR3.

The source material was peripheral blood mononuclear cells (PBMCs), sampled at new diagnosis, from a patient treated with antithyroid drugs. The clonotype comes from a woman aged 25-40 years with Graves disease.

CDR3 sequence reads: CATSGGTGGAYNEQFF. CDR3 sequence (DNA): TGTGCCACCAGCGGGGGGACAGGGGGCGCGTACAATGAGCAGTTCTTC. This chain joins TRBV15 and TRBJ2-1, with 12 bases lining up with TRBD1. V lost 5 bases and J lost 4; bases outside the gene matches: 6. The length of the CDR3 is 16 residues. Germline-derived CDR1 and CDR2 are LNHNV and YYDKDF (reference sequence).